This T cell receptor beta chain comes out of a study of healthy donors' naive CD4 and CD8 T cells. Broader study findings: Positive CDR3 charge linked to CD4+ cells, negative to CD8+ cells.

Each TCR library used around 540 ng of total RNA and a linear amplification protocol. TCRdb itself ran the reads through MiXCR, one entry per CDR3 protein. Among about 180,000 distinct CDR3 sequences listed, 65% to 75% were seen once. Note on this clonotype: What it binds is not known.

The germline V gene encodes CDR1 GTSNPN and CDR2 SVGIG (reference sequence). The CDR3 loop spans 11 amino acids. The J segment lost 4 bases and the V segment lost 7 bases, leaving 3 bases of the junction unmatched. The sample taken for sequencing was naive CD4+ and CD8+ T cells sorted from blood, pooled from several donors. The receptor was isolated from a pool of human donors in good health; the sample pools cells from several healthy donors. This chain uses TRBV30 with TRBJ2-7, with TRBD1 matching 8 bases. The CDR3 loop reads CASDRGYEQYF. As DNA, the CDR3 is TGTGCCTCCGACAGGGGTTACGAGCAGTACTTC.